The table lists the clone carrying this TCR beta chain with a count of one. The antigen is not known. Mismatch repair deficiency was confirmed in all patients, by PCR or immunohistochemistry. The TCR-sequenced patients were a few responders to pembrolizumab. The data belong to a study of PD-1 blockade in mismatch repair-deficient tumors. Study at large: Patients had about 13 mismatch repair-deficient cancer types and were previously treated and progressing.

General study results and limits: Tumor-resident clones, often undetectable pretreatment in blood, expanded then contracted after pembrolizumab.

Libraries were prepared by immunoSEQ multiplex PCR; TCRdb keeps only in-frame clonotypes and omits some of them. The data contain approximately 37,000 clones, about 88% of them seen just once; the ten biggest clones take up roughly 3.5%. The receptor was derived from an adult with mismatch repair-deficient cancer. The sequences come from peripheral blood, collected 76 weeks after starting pembrolizumab.

The CDR3 is CASSWTLNTGELFF. Written as DNA, the CDR3 is TGTGCCAGCAGTTGGACATTGAACACCGGGGAGCTGTTTTTT. The chain recombines TRBV28 with TRBJ2-2; D might be TRBD1 (5 bases). The CDR3 totals 14 residues. V lost 4 bases to trimming and J lost 1 base, with 7 bases between them. Germline V CDR1 and CDR2: MDHEN, SYDVKM. The whole variable domain, filled in from reference TRBV28 and TRBJ2-2, reads DVKVTQSSRYLVKRTGEKVFLECVQDMDHENMFWYRQDPGLGLRLIYFSYDVKMKEKGDIPEGYSVSREKKERFSLILESASTNQTSMYLCASSWTLNTGELFFGEGSRLTVL.